The 27 T cell receptor beta chains below were found in one sample sequenced in a study of T-cell reconstitution after alpha-beta-depleted transplantation in children. Construction of the TCRbeta library involved unique molecular identifiers. TCRdb fed the PCR reads into MiXCR, producing one record per CDR3 protein. The profile shows roughly 50,000 distinct CDR3 sequences, around 40% of them singletons. The sample consisted of PBMCs, mostly from graft donor cells, taken 360 days after TCRalphabeta/CD19-depleted stem cell transplant. Receptors originate from a male patient aged 10 to 17 who had a stem cell transplant for acute lymphoblastic leukemia, so the T cells may come from the graft donor.

The chain carries TRBV6-5 and TRBJ2-5; D is possibly TRBD2 (5 bases). V lost 2 bases, J lost 2 bases, and 6 bases lay in between. This CDR3 has 13 amino acids. The germline V gene has CDR1 MNHEY and CDR2 SVGAGI. The CDR3 DNA sequence: TGTGCCAGCAGTTACACTAGTCAAGAGACCCAGTACTTC. This gives the protein CASSYTSQETQYF.

The V and J genes are TRBV12-3 or TRBV12-4 and TRBJ2-7; 10 bases are shared with TRBD1. This CDR3 is built from 14 residues. V lost 5 bases, J lost 6 bases, and 7 bases stayed unmatched. CDR3 nucleotide sequence: TGTGCCAGCAGTGTCCGGGACAGGGGTACCGAGCAGTACTTC. It translates to CASSVRDRGTEQYF.

This clonotype is a singleton in its sample. CDR3 coding DNA: TGCAGCGTCCTCGGACAGACGAACACTGAAGCTTTCTTT. This codes for CSVLGQTNTEAFF. The V call is TRBV29-1, the J call TRBJ1-1; weak D call: TRBD1 (6 bases). Germline values: CDR1 SQVTM, CDR2 ANQGSEA. The CDR3 sequence is 13 residues long. V was shortened by 6 bases and J by 1 base, with 12 bases between the two germline ends. Together with reference TRBV29-1 and TRBJ1-1, the CDR3 gives the full variable domain: SAVISQKPSRDICQRGTSLTIQCQVDSQVTMMFWYRQQPGQSLTLIATANQGSEATYESGFVIDKFPISRPNLTFSTLTVSNMSPEDSSIYLCSVLGQTNTEAFFGQGTRLTVV.

This clonotype has a handful of counts. The chain recombines TRBV7-3 with TRBJ1-1; D remains unclear. V was shortened by 4 bases and J by 4 bases, with 16 bases between the two germline ends. The CDR3 sequence is 15 residues long. Per the germline V gene, CDR1 is SGHTA and CDR2 is FQGTGA. This chain's CDR3 is CASSSHRSESTEAFF. For the CDR3, the DNA is TGTGCCAGCAGCTCACACCGTAGCGAAAGCACTGAAGCTTTCTTT.

A single count supports this clonotype. This sequence joins TRBV6-1 and TRBJ2-7; 8 positions match TRBD2. CDR1 MNHNS and CDR2 SASEGT come from the germline V gene. CDR3 length: 15 amino acids. V lost 3 bases to trimming and J lost 1 base; unmatched junction nucleotides: 5. The CDR3 reads CASSDWTSSSYEQYF. The DNA for the CDR3 is TGTGCCAGCAGTGACTGGACTAGCTCGTCCTACGAGCAGTACTTC.

This clonotype was seen once. The chain is built from TRBV12-3 or TRBV12-4 and TRBJ1-4; tentatively, D is TRBD1 (6 bases). Trimming removed 5 bases from V and 10 bases from J, with 11 bases in between. The CDR3 spans 12 residues. CDR3 sequence: CASSPRGGKLFF. DNA of the CDR3: TGTGCCAGCAGTCCTAGAGGGGGAAAACTGTTTTTT.

The chain links TRBV28 to TRBJ2-7; 8 nucleotides line up with TRBD2. CDR3 length equals 17 residues. Trimming took 3 bases from V and 1 from J; bases not matched to a gene: 11. CDR1 and CDR2 (germline): MDHEN, SYDVKM. The CDR3 DNA follows: TGTGCCAGCAGTTTTGATCGGGCTAGCGGGCAATCCTACGAGCAGTACTTC. This translates into CASSFDRASGQSYEQYF. The full variable domain, rest sourced from reference TRBV28 and TRBJ2-7, is DVKVTQSSRYLVKRTGEKVFLECVQDMDHENMFWYRQDPGLGLRLIYFSYDVKMKEKGDIPEGYSVSREKKERFSLILESASTNQTSMYLCASSFDRASGQSYEQYFGPGTRLTVT.

This clonotype has just a few counts. V is TRBV24-1 and J is TRBJ2-3; TRBD2 matches 7 bases. There are 15 residues in the CDR3. Losses at the gene ends were 2 bases for V and 5 bases for J; bases not matched to a gene: 6. CDR1 is KGHDR, CDR2 SFDVKD, per germline. CDR3 nucleotides: TGTGCCACCAGTGATTCGGCGGGAGTGGAAGATACGCAGTATTTT. Translating gives CATSDSAGVEDTQYF.

J is TRBJ2-7 and V is TRBV7-6; D remains unclear. V gave up 4 bases and J gave up 4 bases, with 14 bases separating them. Germline CDR1 reads SGHVS; CDR2 reads FNYEAQ. This CDR3 spans 14 amino acids. CDR3 coding DNA: TGTGCCAGCAGCTCCTCGAAAAAACGGTACGAGCAGTACTTC. Translation gives CASSSSKKRYEQYF.

The rearrangement joins TRBV4-3 to TRBJ2-2; D unresolved. The CDR3 consists of 16 residues. Germline CDR1 reads LGHNA; CDR2 reads YSLEER. Trimming removed 0 bases at V and 7 bases at J, with 15 bases between. CDR3 DNA sequence: TGCGCCAGCAGCCAAGATGGCCCCGGGCTCGGCGGGGAGCTGTTTTTT. Its translation is CASSQDGPGLGGELFF.

This clonotype appeared a few times. The V gene is TRBV9, the J gene TRBJ2-2, with D possibly matching TRBD2 (5 bases). This CDR3 region has 16 residues. CDR1 is SGDLS and CDR2 is YYNGEE in the germline V gene. V lost 3 bases to trimming and J lost 3 bases, with 15 bases between them. The CDR3 protein is CASSAPRGLDTGELFF. CDR3 nucleotide sequence: TGTGCCAGCAGCGCCCCTCGGGGTTTAGACACCGGGGAGCTGTTTTTT.

This clonotype was seen a handful of times. This chain connects TRBV12-3 or TRBV12-4 to TRBJ2-1; 11 bases are a match to TRBD2. The CDR3 consists of 16 residues. V was clipped by 6 bases and J by 2 bases; unmatched bases: 6. The CDR3 reads CASSRPLAGAYNEQFF. In DNA, the CDR3 is TGTGCCAGCAGCCGGCCACTAGCGGGAGCCTACAATGAGCAGTTCTTC.

This clonotype was observed a few times. This chain joins TRBV3-1 and TRBJ2-3; 10 nucleotides align to TRBD2. The J segment lost 6 bases and the V segment lost 3 bases, leaving 6 bases of the junction unmatched. In germline, CDR1 is LGHDT, CDR2 YNNKEL (reference sequence). The CDR3 totals 15 residues. The CDR3 sequence is CASSQGTSVLDTQYF. As DNA, the CDR3 is TGTGCCAGCAGCCAGGGGACTAGCGTGCTGGATACGCAGTATTTT.

The V and J genes are TRBV9 and TRBJ1-1, with 9 positions matching TRBD1. The junction had 3 bases not matched to a gene; V was cut back by 0 bases and J by 6 bases. Per germline, CDR1 SGDLS and CDR2 YYNGEE. The CDR3 loop spans 14 amino acids. The CDR3 here is CASSVGGQGSEAFF. The CDR3 coding sequence is TGTGCCAGCAGCGTAGGGGGACAGGGTTCTGAAGCTTTCTTT.

V and J are TRBV5-1 and TRBJ2-7; no firm D call. This CDR3 spans 16 amino acids. Germline V lookup: CDR1 SGHRS, CDR2 YFSETQ. The germline V and J ends were trimmed by 0 bases and 0 bases, with 13 bases remaining between them. For the CDR3, the DNA is TGCGCCAGCAGCTTGGATGGAGATCCTAGCTCCTACGAGCAGTACTTC. Amino acids: CASSLDGDPSSYEQYF.

This chain joins TRBV5-1 and TRBJ2-5; 11 bases are a match to TRBD2. The J segment lost 2 bases and the V segment lost 4 bases, leaving 16 bases of the junction unmatched. Germline V lookup: CDR1 SGHRS, CDR2 YFSETQ. The CDR3 runs 19 residues. CDR3 in DNA: TGCGCCAGCAGCCTTACATTGGGGGAGCGACTAGCGGGACAAGAGACCCAGTACTTC. The encoded protein is CASSLTLGERLAGQETQYF.

This clonotype occurred a few times. This chain links TRBV12-3 or TRBV12-4 with TRBJ1-2; 7 bases are shared with TRBD1. The CDR3 totals 13 residues. V shed 4 bases and J 3 bases; nucleotides not matched to a gene: 2. The CDR3 DNA follows: TGTGCCAGCAGTTCAGGGGGACACTATGGCTACACCTTC. Amino acids: CASSSGGHYGYTF.

This clonotype has only a few counts. V is TRBV10-3 and J is TRBJ1-2; 7 bases are shared with TRBD1. The germline gives CDR1 ENHRY, CDR2 SYGVKD. This CDR3 spans 17 amino acids. V shed 2 bases, J shed 3 bases, and the junction held 12 bases outside the gene matches. CDR3 amino acids: CAISELRNGTADYGYTF. The DNA for the CDR3 is TGTGCCATCAGTGAGCTAAGAAACGGGACAGCGGACTATGGCTACACCTTC.

V and J are TRBV29-1 and TRBJ2-3; D unclear. This CDR3 contains 12 residues. V dropped 4 bases and J dropped 2 bases, with 7 bases sitting between them. Germline V CDR1 and CDR2: SQVTM, ANQGSEA. The CDR3 here is CSVGGYTDTQYF. The CDR3 nucleotides are TGCAGCGTTGGGGGATACACAGATACGCAGTATTTT.

The chain recombines TRBV13 with TRBJ2-3; 10 bases map to TRBD1. Trimming took 6 bases from V and 4 from J; bases not matched to a gene: 4. Germline CDR1 PRHDT, CDR2 FYEKMQ (reference sequence). The CDR3 runs 14 residues. The CDR3 region is CASRMTGGADTQYF. In nucleotides, the CDR3 is TGTGCCAGCAGGATGACAGGGGGCGCAGATACGCAGTATTTT.

This chain links TRBV2 with TRBJ2-1; D gene unclear. Per the germline V gene, CDR1 is SNHLY and CDR2 is FYNNEI. The CDR3 has 15 amino acids. The V gene lost 1 base and the J gene lost 0 bases, with 7 bases spanning the gap. The CDR3 DNA is TGTGCCAGCAGTGAAGGTCCGAGCTCCTACAATGAGCAGTTCTTC. This codes for CASSEGPSSYNEQFF.

V gene TRBV4-2 combines with J gene TRBJ2-3; D may match TRBD1 or TRBD2 (5 bases each). CDR3 length: 15 amino acids. Germline V gene sequence: CDR1 LGHNA, CDR2 YNFKEQ. Trimming took 1 base from V and 0 from J, leaving 8 bases between them. CDR3 sequence (DNA): TGTGCCAGCAGCCAAGTAGAGGGGAGCACAGATACGCAGTATTTT. Its translation is CASSQVEGSTDTQYF.

The table lists this clonotype with a few counts. This chain uses TRBV5-1 with TRBJ1-1; 8 nucleotides line up with TRBD1. V shed 5 bases and J 0 bases; nucleotides not matched to a gene: 9. Germline-derived CDR1 and CDR2 are SGHRS and YFSETQ. This CDR3 has 16 amino acids. Here the CDR3 DNA reads TGCGCCAGCAGGACAGGGGTGGAATGGTTGAACACTGAAGCTTTCTTT. This codes for CASRTGVEWLNTEAFF.

Ten or more counts support this clonotype. The chain couples TRBV5-1 to TRBJ2-1; 7 bases map to TRBD2. The CDR3 loop spans 13 amino acids. The V segment lost 4 bases and the J segment 10 bases; nucleotides outside the gene matches: 8. The germline V gene has CDR1 SGHRS and CDR2 YFSETQ. CDR3 in DNA: TGCGCCAGCAGCCCACAGACTAGCATCGAGCAGTTCTTC. It translates to CASSPQTSIEQFF.

The V call is TRBV12-3 or TRBV12-4, the J call TRBJ2-1, with TRBD2 matching over 10 bases. CDR3 length: 15 amino acids. V shed 7 bases, J shed 1 base, and the junction held 4 bases outside the gene matches. The CDR3 spells CASTLAGESYNEQFF. For the CDR3, the DNA is TGTGCCAGCACCCTAGCGGGAGAATCCTACAATGAGCAGTTCTTC.

The chain employs TRBV5-5 and TRBJ2-3; either TRBD1 or TRBD2 may supply D (5 bases each). The germline V gene has CDR1 SGHKS and CDR2 YYEKEE (reference sequence). The CDR3 totals 17 residues. V gave up 1 base and J gave up 4 bases, with 19 bases separating them. CDR3 sequence: CASSLIVWGVGADTQYF. The CDR3 DNA follows: TGTGCCAGCAGCTTGATCGTTTGGGGTGTGGGGGCAGATACGCAGTATTTT.

This chain links TRBV12-3 or TRBV12-4 with TRBJ2-5; 12 nucleotides align to TRBD2. This CDR3 comprises 18 residues. V shed 5 bases, J shed 1 base, and the junction held 11 bases outside the gene matches. CDR3 bases: TGTGCCAGCAGTAACCTAGCGGGAGGGCTAAGTTTCCAAGAGACCCAGTACTTC. Protein sequence: CASSNLAGGLSFQETQYF.